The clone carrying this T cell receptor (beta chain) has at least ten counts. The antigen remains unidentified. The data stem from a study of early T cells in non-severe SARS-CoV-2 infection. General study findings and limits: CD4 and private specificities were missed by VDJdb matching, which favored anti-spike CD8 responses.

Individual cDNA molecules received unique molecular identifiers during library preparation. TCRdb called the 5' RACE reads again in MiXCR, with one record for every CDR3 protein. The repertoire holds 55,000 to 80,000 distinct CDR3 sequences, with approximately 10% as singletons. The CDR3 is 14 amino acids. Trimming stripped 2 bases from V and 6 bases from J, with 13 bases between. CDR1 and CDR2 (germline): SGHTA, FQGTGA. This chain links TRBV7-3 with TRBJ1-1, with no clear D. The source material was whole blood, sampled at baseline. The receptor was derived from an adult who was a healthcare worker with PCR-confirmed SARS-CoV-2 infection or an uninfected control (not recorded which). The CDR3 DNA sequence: TGTGCCAGCAGCTTACGAGGCGTGGGTTCTGAAGCTTTCTTT. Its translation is CASSLRGVGSEAFF.